Listed below are T cell receptor beta chains from one sample, sequenced in a study of blood T cell repertoires in COVID-19. Sequencing was performed with immunoSEQ multiplex PCR; in TCRdb, only in-frame clones are kept and a portion is missing. Of roughly 120,000 clones in the sample, roughly 80% were seen once. The sample was peripheral blood. These receptors were obtained from a man aged 50-59 years with acute or convalescent COVID-19. Each CDR3 is given with its conserved first and last residue. D genes are given only for firm matches. Expanded clones are given a class, and other clones once, few, many or no size at all.

TRBV25-1,TRBJ1-4,.,.,CASGEAGTNEKLFF,TGTGCCAGCGGCGAGGCCGGGACTAATGAAAAACTGTTTTTT
TRBV4-1,TRBJ1-2,TRBD1,.,CASSLGETGGRGYTF,TGCGCCAGCAGCCTAGGAGAGACAGGGGGCCGGGGCTACACCTTC
TRBV5-1,TRBJ2-5,TRBD2,few,CASMIAGGKETQYF,TGCGCCAGCATGATAGCGGGGGGGAAGGAGACCCAGTACTTC
TRBV11-2,TRBJ1-2,TRBD1,.,CASSLETGANYGYTF,TGTGCCAGCAGCCTGGAGACAGGGGCAAACTATGGCTACACCTTC
TRBV5-5,TRBJ2-3,.,.,CASSFSASTDTQYF,TGTGCCAGCAGCTTCAGTGCTAGCACAGATACGCAGTATTTT
TRBV4-2,TRBJ2-3,.,.,CASSLQRDTQYF,TGTGCCAGCAGCCTTCAGCGAGATACGCAGTATTTT
TRBV6-6,TRBJ1-6,.,.,CASSRTRSRGSSPLHF,TGTGCCAGCAGTCGAACCCGCTCGCGGGGGAGTTCACCCCTCCACTTT
TRBV15,TRBJ2-3,.,once,CATSQQGTRFGTDTQYF,TGTGCCACCAGCCAACAGGGAACTCGGTTCGGCACAGATACGCAGTATTTT
TRBV19,TRBJ1-4,TRBD1,.,CASSMGGQGFGKLFF,TGTGCCAGTAGTATGGGAGGACAGGGGTTTGGAAAACTGTTTTTT
TRBV12-3/TRBV12-4,TRBJ1-4,TRBD1,.,CASSSTGKEKLFF,TGTGCCAGCAGTTCGACAGGGAAAGAAAAACTGTTTTTT
TRBV27,TRBJ2-7,.,.,CASSLQGGPYEQYF,TGTGCCAGCAGTCTTCAGGGGGGCCCCTACGAGCAGTACTTC
TRBV6-5,TRBJ1-1,TRBD1,.,CASSLAGTVNTEAFF,TGTGCCAGCAGCCTTGCCGGGACAGTGAACACTGAAGCTTTCTTT
TRBV5-1,TRBJ1-2,TRBD1,.,CASFGQAVYGYTF,TGCGCCAGCTTCGGACAGGCGGTCTATGGCTACACCTTC
TRBV5-1,TRBJ2-3,TRBD1,once,CASSWGGQGRDTQYF,TGCGCCAGCAGCTGGGGGGGACAGGGGCGAGATACGCAGTATTTT
TRBV9,TRBJ1-4,.,.,CASSVNGQPTNEKLFF,TGTGCCAGCAGCGTAAATGGGCAGCCAACTAATGAAAAACTGTTTTTT
TRBV2,TRBJ1-2,TRBD1,few,CASSDRGHGYTF,TGTGCCAGCAGTGACAGGGGGCATGGCTACACCTTC
TRBV5-4,TRBJ1-2,TRBD1,.,CASSSPGQGLSGYTF,TGTGCCAGCAGCTCCCCGGGACAGGGTCTCTCTGGCTACACCTTC
TRBV6-5,TRBJ2-2,TRBD2,.,CASSYDAGGRAGELFF,TGTGCCAGCAGTTACGACGCGGGGGGCCGAGCCGGGGAGCTGTTTTTT
TRBV2,TRBJ1-1,TRBD1,.,CASRVDRLTEAFF,TGTGCCAGCAGAGTGGACAGGTTAACTGAAGCTTTCTTT
TRBV19,TRBJ2-6,.,few,CASRRSSTSGANVLTF,TGTGCCAGTAGGAGGAGCTCGACCTCTGGGGCCAACGTCCTGACTTTC
TRBV6-5,TRBJ2-1,.,once,CASKTGVIEQFF,TGTGCCAGCAAGACCGGAGTTATTGAGCAGTTCTTC
TRBV5-4,TRBJ2-7,.,.,CASSSFGAYEQYF,TGTGCCAGCAGCTCGTTCGGGGCCTACGAGCAGTACTTC
TRBV7-2,TRBJ1-3,TRBD1,.,CASSLDRGHGNTIYF,TGTGCCAGCAGCCTTGACAGGGGGCATGGAAACACCATATATTTT
TRBV5-4,TRBJ2-5,.,.,CASSLAGVGETQYF,TGTGCCAGCAGCTTGGCCGGGGTAGGGGAGACCCAGTACTTC
TRBV28,TRBJ1-5,.,.,CASRYGGDGNQPQHF,TGTGCCAGCAGGTATGGGGGGGATGGCAATCAGCCCCAGCATTTT
TRBV5-1,TRBJ1-1,.,.,CASSLAAGTNTEAFF,TGCGCCAGCAGCTTGGCGGCAGGTACTAACACTGAAGCTTTCTTT